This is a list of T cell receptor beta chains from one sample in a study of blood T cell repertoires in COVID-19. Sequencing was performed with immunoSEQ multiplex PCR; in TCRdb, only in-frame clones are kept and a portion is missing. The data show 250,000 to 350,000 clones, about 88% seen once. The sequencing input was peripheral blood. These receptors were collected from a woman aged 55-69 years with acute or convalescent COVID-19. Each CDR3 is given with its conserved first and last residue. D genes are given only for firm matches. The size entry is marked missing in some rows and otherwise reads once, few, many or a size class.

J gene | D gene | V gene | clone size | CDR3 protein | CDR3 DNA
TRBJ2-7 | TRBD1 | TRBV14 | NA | CASSTYRTGIYEQYF | TGTGCCAGCAGCACTTACAGGACAGGGATCTACGAGCAGTACTTC
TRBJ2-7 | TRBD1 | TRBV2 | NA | CASSRDPGQGAYEQYF | TGTGCCAGCAGTCGGGACCCGGGACAGGGAGCCTACGAGCAGTACTTC
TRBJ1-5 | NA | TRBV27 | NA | CASSSRGGSNQPQHF | TGTGCCAGCAGTTCAAGGGGAGGTAGCAATCAGCCCCAGCATTTT
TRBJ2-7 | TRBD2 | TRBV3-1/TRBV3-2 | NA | CASSQSGLGPYEQYF | TGTGCCAGCAGCCAATCGGGACTAGGTCCCTACGAGCAGTACTTC
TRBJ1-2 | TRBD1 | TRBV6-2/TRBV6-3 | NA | CASSTQGALYGYTF | TGTGCCAGCAGTACCCAGGGGGCACTCTATGGCTACACCTTC
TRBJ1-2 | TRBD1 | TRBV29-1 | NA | CSGSGGTGYGYTF | TGCAGCGGGTCCGGAGGGACAGGGTATGGCTACACCTTC
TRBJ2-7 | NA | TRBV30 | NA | CAWGRGAYEQYF | TGTGCCTGGGGCAGGGGGGCCTACGAGCAGTACTTC
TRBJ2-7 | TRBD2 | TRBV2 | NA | CASSDASGDPYEQYF | TGTGCCAGCAGTGACGCTAGCGGAGATCCCTACGAGCAGTACTTC
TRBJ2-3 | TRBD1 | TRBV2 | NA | CASRATGITDTQYF | TGTGCCAGCAGAGCGACAGGGATCACAGATACGCAGTATTTT
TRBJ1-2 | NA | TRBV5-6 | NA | CASSPPRIYGYTF | TGTGCCAGCAGCCCACCCAGGATTTATGGCTACACCTTC
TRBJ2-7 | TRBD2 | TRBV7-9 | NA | CASSLGTSGLSSYEQYF | TGTGCCAGCAGCTTAGGGACTAGCGGGCTATCCTCCTACGAGCAGTACTTC
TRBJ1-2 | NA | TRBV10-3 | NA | CAISEPSRGGYGYTF | TGTGCCATCAGTGAGCCCTCCCGGGGGGGCTATGGCTACACCTTC
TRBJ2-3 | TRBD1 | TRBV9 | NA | CASSGGDRGRTDTQYF | TGTGCCAGCAGCGGAGGGGACAGGGGGCGCACAGATACGCAGTATTTT
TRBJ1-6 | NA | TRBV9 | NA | CASSVGEGYNSPLHF | TGTGCCAGCAGCGTAGGCGAGGGATATAATTCACCCCTCCACTTT
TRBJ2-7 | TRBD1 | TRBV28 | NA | CASSSRTGGWQYF | TGTGCCAGCAGTTCGAGGACAGGGGGTTGGCAGTACTTC
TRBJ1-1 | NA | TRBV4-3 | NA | CASSQESQGTEAFF | TGCGCCAGCAGCCAGGAGTCCCAGGGCACTGAAGCTTTCTTT
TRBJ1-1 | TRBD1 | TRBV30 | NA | CAWSQGVHTEAFF | TGTGCCTGGAGTCAGGGGGTTCATACTGAAGCTTTCTTT
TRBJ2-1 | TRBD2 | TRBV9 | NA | CASSVDGTSGRHEQFF | TGTGCCAGCAGCGTAGATGGGACTAGCGGGAGGCATGAGCAGTTCTTC
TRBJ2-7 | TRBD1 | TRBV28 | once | CASSLDRGVTYEQYF | TGTGCCAGCAGTTTAGACAGGGGGGTTACCTACGAGCAGTACTTC
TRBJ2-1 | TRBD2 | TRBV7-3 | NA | CASSLAGAVNEQFF | TGTGCCAGCAGCTTGGCGGGAGCGGTCAATGAGCAGTTCTTC
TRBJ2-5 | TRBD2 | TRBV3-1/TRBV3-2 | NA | CASFGGETQYF | TGTGCCAGCTTCGGGGGGGAGACCCAGTACTTC
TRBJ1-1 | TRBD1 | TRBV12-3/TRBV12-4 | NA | CASSLSGGLEAFF | TGTGCCAGCAGTTTGTCAGGGGGACTTGAAGCTTTCTTT
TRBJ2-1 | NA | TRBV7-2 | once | CASSLASTGSSYNEQFF | TGTGCCAGCAGCTTAGCCTCAACAGGGAGCTCCTACAATGAGCAGTTCTTC
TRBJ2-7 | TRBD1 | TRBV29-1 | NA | CSVAGQGIGEQYF | TGCAGCGTGGCGGGACAGGGGATTGGGGAGCAGTACTTC
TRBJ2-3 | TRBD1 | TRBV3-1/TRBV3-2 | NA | CASSQDIDRVGDTQYF | TGTGCCAGCAGCCAAGATATAGACAGGGTGGGAGATACGCAGTATTTT
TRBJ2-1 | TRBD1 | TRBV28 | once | CASSSIGQGVNEQFF | TGTGCCAGCAGTTCCATAGGACAGGGGGTCAATGAGCAGTTCTTC
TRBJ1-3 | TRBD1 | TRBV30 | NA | CAWAADRGDTIYF | TGTGCCTGGGCCGCGGACAGGGGTGACACCATATATTTT
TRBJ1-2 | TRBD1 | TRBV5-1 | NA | CASSRDSSYGYTF | TGCGCCAGCAGCCGGGACAGTAGCTATGGCTACACCTTC